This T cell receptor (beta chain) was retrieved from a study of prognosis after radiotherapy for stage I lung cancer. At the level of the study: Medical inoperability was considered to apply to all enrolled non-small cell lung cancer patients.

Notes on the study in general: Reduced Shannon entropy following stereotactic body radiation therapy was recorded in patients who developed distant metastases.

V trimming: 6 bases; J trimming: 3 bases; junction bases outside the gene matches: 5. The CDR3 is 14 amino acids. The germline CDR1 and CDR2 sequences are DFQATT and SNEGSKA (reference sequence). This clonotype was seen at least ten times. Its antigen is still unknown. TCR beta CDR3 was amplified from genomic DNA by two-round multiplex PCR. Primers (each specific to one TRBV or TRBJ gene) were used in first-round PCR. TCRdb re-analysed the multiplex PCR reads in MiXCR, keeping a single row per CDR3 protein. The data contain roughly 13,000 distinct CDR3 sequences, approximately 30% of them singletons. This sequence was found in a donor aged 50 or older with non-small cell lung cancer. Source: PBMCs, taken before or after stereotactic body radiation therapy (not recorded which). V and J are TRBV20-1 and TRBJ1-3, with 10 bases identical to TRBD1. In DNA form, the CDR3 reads TGCAGTGCCTGGGACAGGGGAGGTGGAAACACCATATATTTT. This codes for CSAWDRGGGNTIYF.